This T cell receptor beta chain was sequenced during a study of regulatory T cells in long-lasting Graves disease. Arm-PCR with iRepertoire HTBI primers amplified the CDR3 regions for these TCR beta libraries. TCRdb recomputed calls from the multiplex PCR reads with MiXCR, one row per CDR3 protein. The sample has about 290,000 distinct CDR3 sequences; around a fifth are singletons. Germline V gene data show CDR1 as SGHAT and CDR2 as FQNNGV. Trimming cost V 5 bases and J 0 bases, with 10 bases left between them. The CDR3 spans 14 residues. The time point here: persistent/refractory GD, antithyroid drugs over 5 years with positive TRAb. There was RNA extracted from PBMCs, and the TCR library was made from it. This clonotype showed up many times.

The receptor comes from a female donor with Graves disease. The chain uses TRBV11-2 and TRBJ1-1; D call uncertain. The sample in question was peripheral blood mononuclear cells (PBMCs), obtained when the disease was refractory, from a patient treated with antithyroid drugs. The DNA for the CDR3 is TGTGCCAGCAGCGTAGGGCTTTTGAACACTGAAGCTTTCTTT. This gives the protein CASSVGLLNTEAFF.